The rows below give T cell receptor beta chains drawn from one sample of a study of blood T cell repertoires in COVID-19. Some clones are missing from TCRdb's copy, which holds only in-frame ones; the method was immunoSEQ multiplex PCR. The table has around 100,000 clones, around 66% seen once. Sequenced input: peripheral blood. These receptors were taken from an elderly man with acute or convalescent COVID-19. CDR3s include the opening cysteine and the closing phenylalanine or tryptophan. Each record gives: D gene, J gene, V gene, clone size, CDR3 protein, CDR3 DNA. A D gene is named only where the DNA matches it firmly. Part of the rows lack a size; the others show once, few, many or a class for expanded clones.

d_call: NA; j_call: TRBJ1-6; v_call: TRBV25-1; clone_size: NA; cdr3_aa: CASTTGSYNSPLHF; cdr3_nt: TGTGCCAGCACGACAGGAAGCTATAATTCACCCCTCCACTTT
d_call: TRBD2; j_call: TRBJ2-7; v_call: TRBV15; clone_size: NA; cdr3_aa: CATSREIGTSGKQYF; cdr3_nt: TGTGCCACCAGCAGAGAAATTGGGACTAGCGGGAAGCAGTACTTC
d_call: NA; j_call: TRBJ2-1; v_call: TRBV18; clone_size: NA; cdr3_aa: CASSRSGEQFF; cdr3_nt: TGTGCCAGCTCGCGTAGTGGTGAGCAGTTCTTC
d_call: TRBD2; j_call: TRBJ2-1; v_call: TRBV14; clone_size: NA; cdr3_aa: CASSQGASGYYNEQFF; cdr3_nt: TGTGCCAGCAGCCAAGGAGCTAGCGGGTACTACAATGAGCAGTTCTTC
d_call: NA; j_call: TRBJ1-1; v_call: TRBV30; clone_size: NA; cdr3_aa: CAWSVDGGNTEAFF; cdr3_nt: TGTGCCTGGAGTGTGGACGGGGGGAACACTGAAGCTTTCTTT
d_call: NA; j_call: TRBJ2-7; v_call: TRBV7-9; clone_size: NA; cdr3_aa: CASSSASEQYF; cdr3_nt: TGTGCCAGCAGCTCCGCGTCCGAGCAGTACTTC
d_call: TRBD2; j_call: TRBJ2-7; v_call: TRBV7-2; clone_size: NA; cdr3_aa: CASSLGPGGNEQYF; cdr3_nt: TGTGCCAGCAGCTTAGGACCGGGAGGTAACGAGCAGTACTTC
d_call: NA; j_call: TRBJ2-3; v_call: TRBV4-3; clone_size: NA; cdr3_aa: CASSQVGGSAQYF; cdr3_nt: TGCGCCAGCAGCCAAGTTGGGGGGTCGGCGCAGTATTTT
d_call: TRBD1; j_call: TRBJ2-7; v_call: TRBV28; clone_size: NA; cdr3_aa: CASSFRDRGKYEQYF; cdr3_nt: TGTGCCAGCAGTTTTAGGGACAGGGGGAAATACGAGCAGTACTTC
d_call: TRBD2; j_call: TRBJ2-7; v_call: TRBV29-1; clone_size: NA; cdr3_aa: CSVLTRAGGPNEQYF; cdr3_nt: TGCAGCGTCCTGACTAGGGCGGGAGGGCCCAACGAGCAGTACTTC
d_call: NA; j_call: TRBJ1-1; v_call: TRBV3-1/TRBV3-2; clone_size: NA; cdr3_aa: CASSLGTQNTEAFF; cdr3_nt: TGTGCCAGCAGCCTCGGGACACAGAACACTGAAGCTTTCTTT
d_call: NA; j_call: TRBJ2-3; v_call: TRBV4-3; clone_size: NA; cdr3_aa: CASSLARGTTTDTQYF; cdr3_nt: TGCGCCAGCAGCCTCGCCCGGGGGACCACCACAGATACGCAGTATTTT
d_call: TRBD1; j_call: TRBJ2-3; v_call: TRBV2; clone_size: few; cdr3_aa: CASTLDRGRDTQYF; cdr3_nt: TGTGCCAGCACCTTAGACAGGGGCCGGGATACGCAGTATTTT
d_call: TRBD1; j_call: TRBJ2-5; v_call: TRBV5-4; clone_size: medium-sized; cdr3_aa: CASSPDRGRIVQTQYF; cdr3_nt: TGTGCCAGCAGCCCAGACAGGGGGCGCATTGTACAGACCCAGTACTTC
d_call: NA; j_call: TRBJ2-1; v_call: TRBV1; clone_size: few; cdr3_aa: CTSSQDELRGDYEQFF; cdr3_nt: TGCACCAGCAGCCAAGATGAGCTAAGAGGAGATTATGAGCAGTTCTTC
d_call: NA; j_call: TRBJ2-3; v_call: TRBV4-1; clone_size: NA; cdr3_aa: CASSQVGDRTDTQYF; cdr3_nt: TGCGCCAGCAGCCAAGTCGGAGACCGCACAGATACGCAGTATTTT
d_call: TRBD1; j_call: TRBJ1-2; v_call: TRBV10-3; clone_size: NA; cdr3_aa: CAIRGTGYGYGYTF; cdr3_nt: TGTGCCATCAGGGGGACAGGATATGGGTATGGCTACACCTTC
d_call: NA; j_call: TRBJ2-7; v_call: TRBV28; clone_size: once; cdr3_aa: CASRSSVGEQYF; cdr3_nt: TGTGCCAGCAGGTCATCGGTCGGCGAGCAGTACTTC
d_call: TRBD1; j_call: TRBJ2-2; v_call: TRBV25-1; clone_size: NA; cdr3_aa: CASSGTANTGELFF; cdr3_nt: TGTGCCAGCTCCGGGACAGCGAACACCGGGGAGCTGTTTTTT
d_call: NA; j_call: TRBJ1-5; v_call: TRBV20-1; clone_size: NA; cdr3_aa: CSASAGGVNSNQPQHF; cdr3_nt: TGCAGTGCTAGTGCTGGAGGCGTTAATAGCAATCAGCCCCAGCATTTT
d_call: TRBD1; j_call: TRBJ2-3; v_call: TRBV18; clone_size: NA; cdr3_aa: CASSTDREDTQYF; cdr3_nt: TGTGCCAGCTCAACAGACAGGGAAGATACGCAGTATTTT
d_call: NA; j_call: TRBJ1-2; v_call: TRBV19; clone_size: NA; cdr3_aa: CASSRQGDGYTF; cdr3_nt: TGTGCCAGTAGTAGGCAGGGCGACGGCTACACCTTC
d_call: TRBD1; j_call: TRBJ1-5; v_call: TRBV7-2; clone_size: NA; cdr3_aa: CASSFDRGQPQHF; cdr3_nt: TGTGCCAGCAGCTTCGACAGGGGGCAGCCCCAGCATTTT
d_call: NA; j_call: TRBJ2-1; v_call: TRBV27; clone_size: NA; cdr3_aa: CASSLSVGLSYEQFF; cdr3_nt: TGTGCCAGCAGTTTATCGGTCGGACTTTCTTATGAGCAGTTCTTC
d_call: TRBD1; j_call: TRBJ2-7; v_call: TRBV5-1; clone_size: NA; cdr3_aa: CASQRDRGLHEQYF; cdr3_nt: TGCGCCAGCCAAAGGGACAGGGGTCTCCACGAGCAGTACTTC
d_call: TRBD2; j_call: TRBJ2-4; v_call: TRBV13; clone_size: few; cdr3_aa: CASSFRLAGDLKNIQYF; cdr3_nt: TGTGCCAGCAGCTTCAGACTAGCGGGAGATCTCAAAAACATTCAGTACTTC
d_call: NA; j_call: TRBJ1-2; v_call: TRBV28; clone_size: NA; cdr3_aa: CASSFGAGNYGYTF; cdr3_nt: TGTGCCAGCAGTTTTGGGGCTGGTAACTATGGCTACACCTTC
d_call: TRBD2; j_call: TRBJ2-1; v_call: TRBV30; clone_size: NA; cdr3_aa: CAWTNHVVSSGKSGNEQFF; cdr3_nt: TGTGCCTGGACCAACCATGTGGTGTCTAGCGGGAAATCTGGCAATGAGCAGTTCTTC
d_call: NA; j_call: TRBJ2-6; v_call: TRBV24-1; clone_size: NA; cdr3_aa: CATSDQSTGKSGANVLTF; cdr3_nt: TGTGCCACCAGTGATCAGAGTACAGGGAAGTCTGGGGCCAACGTCCTGACTTTC
d_call: NA; j_call: TRBJ1-1; v_call: TRBV29-1; clone_size: NA; cdr3_aa: CSGAWRGNTEAFF; cdr3_nt: TGCAGCGGCGCCTGGAGAGGAAACACTGAAGCTTTCTTT
d_call: NA; j_call: TRBJ2-5; v_call: TRBV5-4; clone_size: once; cdr3_aa: CASSSPRAEETQYF; cdr3_nt: TGTGCCAGCAGCTCCCCCCGCGCGGAAGAGACCCAGTACTTC
d_call: TRBD1; j_call: TRBJ2-6; v_call: TRBV10-3; clone_size: NA; cdr3_aa: CAVGTAGANVLTF; cdr3_nt: TGTGCCGTCGGGACAGCTGGGGCCAACGTCCTGACTTTC
d_call: NA; j_call: TRBJ2-6; v_call: TRBV6-5; clone_size: NA; cdr3_aa: CASWDMSGANVLTF; cdr3_nt: TGTGCCAGCTGGGACATGAGTGGGGCCAACGTCCTGACTTTC
d_call: NA; j_call: TRBJ1-5; v_call: TRBV19; clone_size: NA; cdr3_aa: CASSARGGRVWQPQHF; cdr3_nt: TGTGCCAGTAGCGCCCGGGGGGGTCGGGTATGGCAGCCCCAGCATTTT
d_call: TRBD2; j_call: TRBJ2-7; v_call: TRBV19; clone_size: few; cdr3_aa: CATYPLAGYEQYF; cdr3_nt: TGTGCCACCTACCCTCTAGCGGGCTACGAGCAGTACTTC